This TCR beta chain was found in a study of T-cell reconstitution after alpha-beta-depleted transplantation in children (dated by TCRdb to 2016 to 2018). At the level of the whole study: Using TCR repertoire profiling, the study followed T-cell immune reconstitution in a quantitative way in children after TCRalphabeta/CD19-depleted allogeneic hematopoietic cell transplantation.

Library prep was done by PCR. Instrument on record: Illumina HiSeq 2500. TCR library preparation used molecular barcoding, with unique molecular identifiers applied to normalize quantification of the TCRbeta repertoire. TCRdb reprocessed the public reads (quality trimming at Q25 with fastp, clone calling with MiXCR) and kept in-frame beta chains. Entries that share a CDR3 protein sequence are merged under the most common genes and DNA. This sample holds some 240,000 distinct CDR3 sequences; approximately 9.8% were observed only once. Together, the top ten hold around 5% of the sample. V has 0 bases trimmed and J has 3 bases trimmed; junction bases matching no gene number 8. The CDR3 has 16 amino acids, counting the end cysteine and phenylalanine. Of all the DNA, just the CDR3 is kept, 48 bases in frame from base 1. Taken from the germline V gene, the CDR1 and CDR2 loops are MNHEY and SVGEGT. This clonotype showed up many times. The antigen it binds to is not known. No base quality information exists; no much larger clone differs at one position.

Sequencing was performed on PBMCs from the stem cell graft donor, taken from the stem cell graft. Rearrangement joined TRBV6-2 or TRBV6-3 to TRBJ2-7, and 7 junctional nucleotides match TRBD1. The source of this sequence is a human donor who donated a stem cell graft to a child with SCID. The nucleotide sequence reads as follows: TGTGCCAGCAGTTACTCGCTCGGGGACAGCTTCTACGAGCAGTACTTC. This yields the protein CASSYSLGDSFYEQYF.